This T cell receptor beta chain was captured in a study of identical twins. Each CDR3 protein is one row after TCRdb ran MiXCR on the 5' RACE reads. The table lists about 490,000 distinct CDR3 sequences, around 15% of them singletons. No donor was unhealthy or non-Caucasian. Between the trimmed V and J ends, which lost 2 bases and 1 base, there was a span of 12 bases. Germline-derived CDR1 and CDR2 are MDHEN and SYDVKM. This CDR3 spans 15 amino acids. These same data were also listed under a study on yellow fever vaccine responses in identical twins.

This chain connects TRBV28 to TRBJ2-7; a weak D match, TRBD2 (7 bases). Sequencing was performed on CD4+ T cells sorted from blood. The sequence was collected from a woman younger than 30 in good health. The CDR3: CASSLGGAVSYEQYV. The CDR3 nucleotides read TGTGCCAGCAGTTTAGGGGGGGCCGTTTCCTACGAGCAGTACGTC.